A selection of T cell receptor beta chains follows, all from one sample in a study of early T cells in non-severe SARS-CoV-2 infection. One entry per CDR3 protein results from TCRdb running MiXCR on the 5' RACE reads. This table holds tens of thousands of distinct CDR3 sequences, about 8% found once. The source material was whole blood, sampled at baseline. The receptors originated from an adult who was a healthcare worker with PCR-confirmed SARS-CoV-2 infection or an uninfected control (not recorded which). CDR3s include the opening cysteine and the closing phenylalanine or tryptophan. The D gene is left open where the match is weak. Some rows have no size entry. The others give once, few or many, or a class for an expanded clone.

d_call	j_call	clone_size	cdr3_length	v_call	cdr3_nt	cdr3_aa
.	TRBJ2-7	.	11	TRBV11-2	TGTGCCAGCAGCTTGTTAGAGGAACAGTACTTC	CASSLLEEQYF
.	TRBJ2-2	many	17	TRBV3-1	TGTGCCAGCAGCCCTGATATGGGGGTTCAGGGCACCGGGGAGCTGTTTTTT	CASSPDMGVQGTGELFF
TRBD1	TRBJ2-7	.	15	TRBV12-3/TRBV12-4	TGTGCCAGCAGTCCAGCCGGGACAGGGTTCTACGAGCAGTACTTC	CASSPAGTGFYEQYF
TRBD2	TRBJ2-2	.	19	TRBV9	TGTGCCAGCAGCGTAGAGCCCCGGGGTAGCGGGAGGAACACCGGGGAGCTGTTTTTT	CASSVEPRGSGRNTGELFF
TRBD1	TRBJ1-5	few	16	TRBV7-9	TGTGCCAGCAGCTTGACAGGGGGCAGTTTCAATCAGCCCCAGCATTTT	CASSLTGGSFNQPQHF
.	TRBJ1-6	few	11	TRBV6-2/TRBV6-3	TGTGCCAGCAGTCAGAATTCACCCCTCCACTTT	CASSQNSPLHF
.	TRBJ1-1	.	13	TRBV7-9	TGTGCCAGTTCAGCGCAGGGCGGGACTGAAGCTTTCTTT	CASSAQGGTEAFF
TRBD2	TRBJ2-1	many	17	TRBV4-2	TGTGCCAGCAGCCAAGATCTCGCGACTAGCGGGAGCAATGAGCAGTTCTTC	CASSQDLATSGSNEQFF
.	TRBJ1-2	few	13	TRBV9	TGTGCCAGCAGCACCTGGACCAACTATGGCTACACCTTC	CASSTWTNYGYTF
.	TRBJ1-1	.	14	TRBV13	TGTGCCAGCAGCTTAGCAGGGTCGAACACTGAAGCTTTCTTT	CASSLAGSNTEAFF
TRBD2	TRBJ2-3	many	16	TRBV6-6	TGTGCCAGCAGTTACTCGTCGCGGGAGGGGGCAGATACGCAGTATTTT	CASSYSSREGADTQYF
TRBD2	TRBJ2-3	many	18	TRBV4-3	TGCGCCAGCCAGCCTTCAGCGGGGAGCCGGCTGAGCACAGATACGCAGTATTTT	CASQPSAGSRLSTDTQYF
.	TRBJ1-3	few	16	TRBV11-2	TGTGCCAGCAGCTTAGCCCCGGCGAACTCTGGAAACACCATATATTTT	CASSLAPANSGNTIYF
.	TRBJ1-1	few	15	TRBV5-5	TGTGCCAGCAGCTTGGACAGCCAAATGAACACTGAAGCTTTCTTT	CASSLDSQMNTEAFF
.	TRBJ2-5	.	13	TRBV19	TGTGCCAGTAGCGATGTTGGCGGAGAGACCCAGTACTTC	CASSDVGGETQYF
TRBD1	TRBJ2-3	.	15	TRBV28	TGTGCCAGCACCACCGGGACAGGGATGCCAGATACGCAGTATTTT	CASTTGTGMPDTQYF
TRBD1	TRBJ2-1	many	15	TRBV11-2	TGTGCCAGCAGGATAGGACAGGGCTCCTACAATGAGCAGTTCTTC	CASRIGQGSYNEQFF
TRBD2	TRBJ2-1	many	17	TRBV4-1	TGCGCCAGCAGCCAGGTGGCGGGAGGGATCCCCTACAATGAGCAGTTCTTC	CASSQVAGGIPYNEQFF
.	TRBJ1-1	few	13	TRBV6-1	TGTGCCAGCAGTGAATTTAGAGGCACTGAAGCTTTCTTT	CASSEFRGTEAFF
.	TRBJ1-4	few	15	TRBV5-1	TGCGCCAGCAGCTTAGTGGCAGGAGCTAATGAAAAACTGTTTTTT	CASSLVAGANEKLFF
.	TRBJ2-2	many	15	TRBV11-2	TGTGCCAGCAGCTTAGTTGCGGGGCCGACCGGGGAGCTGTTTTTT	CASSLVAGPTGELFF
.	TRBJ1-3	many	15	TRBV4-3	TGCGCCAGCAGCCAAGATATTTCCGCTGGAAACACCATATATTTT	CASSQDISAGNTIYF
.	TRBJ1-2	many	16	TRBV7-9	TGTGCCAGCAGCCCGACCGGGCCAAATCCCTTCTATGGCTACACCTTC	CASSPTGPNPFYGYTF
TRBD2	TRBJ2-3	many	12	TRBV10-3	TGTGCCATCAGTGACGGAGCGGGAACCTGCAGCTTT	CAISDGAGTCSF
.	TRBJ2-3	.	12	TRBV29-1	TGCAGCGTTGACGGGGCCGGGGATACGCAGTATTTT	CSVDGAGDTQYF
.	TRBJ2-3	few	17	TRBV10-3	TGTGCCATCAAAGAAACTAAACTAGGGGAGAACACAGATACGCAGTATTTT	CAIKETKLGENTDTQYF
.	TRBJ1-4	few	15	TRBV6-5	TGTGCCAGCAGTTACTCAGCAACCCTAGGAGAAAAACTGTTTTTT	CASSYSATLGEKLFF
TRBD2	TRBJ2-3	many	16	TRBV2	TGTGCCAGCACCCTAATGGAGAGCGGGAATACAGATACGCAGTATTTT	CASTLMESGNTDTQYF
.	TRBJ2-3	.	14	TRBV11-3	TGTGCCAGCAGCTTAGACGGACTCGGAGATACGCAGTATTTT	CASSLDGLGDTQYF
.	TRBJ2-5	.	15	TRBV28	TGTGCCAGCAGTTTCCCGACAGGTCTGCAAGAGACCCAGTACTTC	CASSFPTGLQETQYF
.	TRBJ2-3	.	13	TRBV12-2	TGTGCAAGTCGCCTTTCCTGCACAGATACGCAGTATTTT	CASRLSCTDTQYF
TRBD2	TRBJ2-7	few	13	TRBV5-1	TGCGCCAGCAGCCCCCGGACTAGCGTTGAGCAGTACTTC	CASSPRTSVEQYF
TRBD2	TRBJ2-7	.	14	TRBV20-1	TGCAGTGCTAGAGTTCCGGGACTAGTTTACGAGCAGTACTTC	CSARVPGLVYEQYF
.	TRBJ2-7	.	15	TRBV9	TGTGCCAGCAGCGCCGGGGTTCAGAGCAACTACGAGCAGTACTTC	CASSAGVQSNYEQYF
.	TRBJ2-3	many	17	TRBV6-1	TGTGCCAGCAGTGAATTCTGGGACTCTAAACCCACAGATACGCAGTATTTT	CASSEFWDSKPTDTQYF
TRBD1	TRBJ1-1	few	15	TRBV6-2/TRBV6-3	TGTGCCAGCCCTCCGGGACAGCGCTCACCGAATGAAGCTTTCTTT	CASPPGQRSPNEAFF
.	TRBJ1-1	large	16	TRBV5-5	TGTGCCAGCAGCTTGGTCTGGGGCGTGAAGAACACTGAAGCTTTCTTT	CASSLVWGVKNTEAFF
.	TRBJ2-6	.	16	TRBV21-1	TGTGCCAGCCAACCGGGACAGGGGACTGGGGCCAACGTCCTGACTTTC	CASQPGQGTGANVLTF
.	TRBJ2-2	many	15	TRBV5-1	TGCGCCAGCAGCTTGCAAGCGGCGAACACCGGGGAGCTGTTTTTT	CASSLQAANTGELFF
.	TRBJ2-3	many	16	TRBV18	TGTGCCAGCTCACCACAAGAAGGTTTTCGCACAGATACGCAGTATTTT	CASSPQEGFRTDTQYF
TRBD2	TRBJ2-1	.	18	TRBV12-3/TRBV12-4	TGTGCCAGCAGGCCGTTAGCGGGAGATACAATCTCCTACAATGAGCAGTTCTTC	CASRPLAGDTISYNEQFF
TRBD2	TRBJ2-1	many	14	TRBV6-5	TGTGCCAGCAGTTACGGACTAGCGGTTGGTGAGCAGTTCTTC	CASSYGLAVGEQFF
TRBD2	TRBJ2-7	few	17	TRBV27	TGTGCCAGCAGTTTATCGAGGGGTGCGGGAGGGCCCTACGAGCAGTACTTC	CASSLSRGAGGPYEQYF
TRBD2	TRBJ2-7	many	14	TRBV28	TGTGCCACCCTCCGGCTAGCGGTCTCCTACGAGCAGTACTTC	CATLRLAVSYEQYF
TRBD1	TRBJ2-1	many	15	TRBV29-1	TGCAGCCATATTCCGGGACAGGGAAGGCGGGATGAGCAGTTCTTC	CSHIPGQGRRDEQFF
.	TRBJ2-5	few	14	TRBV7-2	TGTGCCAGCAGCTTAAATGGGGGGCGCGAGACCCAGTACTTC	CASSLNGGRETQYF
.	TRBJ2-3	medium-sized	16	TRBV7-6	TGTGCCAGCAGCTTACGCCCTGGACGGGAAACAGATACGCAGTATTTT	CASSLRPGRETDTQYF
.	TRBJ1-3	many	14	TRBV29-1	TGCAGCGTTGAAACCACTGACAGGGGAAACACCATATATTTT	CSVETTDRGNTIYF
.	TRBJ2-7	many	12	TRBV12-3/TRBV12-4	TGTGCCAGCGGGGTACAGGAGGACGAGCAGTACTTC	CASGVQEDEQYF
.	TRBJ2-1	many	15	TRBV6-4	TGTGCCAGCAGTGAGAGACTAGGCTCGAGGGGAGAGCAGTTCTTC	CASSERLGSRGEQFF
TRBD1	TRBJ1-1	.	15	TRBV11-1	TGTGCCAGCACACAGACAAGACAGGGGAACACTGAAGCTTTCTTT	CASTQTRQGNTEAFF
.	TRBJ2-2	many	16	TRBV27	TGTGCCAGCAGCAAATTTCGGGCTGCCAACACCGGGGAGCTGTTTTTT	CASSKFRAANTGELFF
TRBD2	TRBJ2-1	few	16	TRBV2	TGTGCCAGCAGTGAATTTCCGCTAGCGGGAGTGAATGAGCAGTTCTTC	CASSEFPLAGVNEQFF
.	TRBJ2-3	many	12	TRBV7-8	TGTGCCAGCAGCTGGGGCACAGATACGCAGTATTTT	CASSWGTDTQYF
TRBD1	TRBJ2-3	.	16	TRBV6-6	TGTGCCAGCAGTTACTCGACGACAGGGTTCACAGATACGCAGTATTTT	CASSYSTTGFTDTQYF
.	TRBJ1-5	many	13	TRBV10-3	TGTGCCACCGGCTCGGGCGGCGATCAGCCCCAGCATTTT	CATGSGGDQPQHF
TRBD2	TRBJ2-2	.	16	TRBV3-1	TGTGCCAGCAGCCCTTCTAGCGGGAAAGTCGCCGGGGAGCTGTTTTTT	CASSPSSGKVAGELFF